This is a list of T cell receptor beta chains from one sample in a study of blood T cell repertoires in COVID-19. Data came from immunoSEQ multiplex PCR; TCRdb stores just in-frame clones and leaves some out. Altogether some 270,000 clones are present, approximately 86% being singletons, with the ten largest covering around 1.5%. Sequencing used peripheral blood. The origin of the receptors is a woman between 55 and 75 years old who had recovered from COVID-19. The CDR3 runs from the conserved cysteine through the conserved F or W. D genes are given only for firm matches. Size is stated for part of the rows, as once, few or many counts, or as a class when the clone is expanded.

TRBV16	TRBD1	15	NA	TRBJ1-2	TGTGCCAGCAGCCTATCAGGGGGCTTGGTCTATGGCTACACCTTC	CASSLSGGLVYGYTF
TRBV4-1	NA	14	NA	TRBJ1-6	TGCGCCAGCAGCCATCTCCAGGGTAATTCACCCCTCCACTTT	CASSHLQGNSPLHF
TRBV9	TRBD1	14	NA	TRBJ2-7	TGTGCCAGCAGCCAAGGGACAGGGGACTACGAGCAGTACTTC	CASSQGTGDYEQYF
TRBV9	TRBD1	15	NA	TRBJ2-1	TGTGCCAGCAGCCCGCAGGGGGCGCAGTGGGTCGGGCAGTTCTTC	CASSPQGAQWVGQFF
TRBV7-3	TRBD2	11	once	TRBJ2-1	TGTGCCAGCAGCCCGGGAGGTGAGCAGTTCTTC	CASSPGGEQFF
TRBV25-1	NA	12	NA	TRBJ2-3	TGTGCCAGCAGTTTCGGGATCTCTACGCAGTATTTT	CASSFGISTQYF
TRBV28	TRBD1	17	NA	TRBJ1-3	TGTGCCAGCAGTAAATACTCCCTTGGACAGGGAGGAAACACCATATATTTT	CASSKYSLGQGGNTIYF
TRBV4-2	TRBD1	15	NA	TRBJ1-6	TGTGCCAGCAGCCAAGTGGACAGGTCGAGTTCACCCCTCCACTTT	CASSQVDRSSSPLHF
TRBV9	TRBD1	15	NA	TRBJ1-2	TGTGCCAGCAGCGTGGGACAGGGGTCCCCCTATGGCTACACCTTC	CASSVGQGSPYGYTF
TRBV9	TRBD1	16	NA	TRBJ1-3	TGTGCCAGCAGCGTTCAGACAGGGTTCTCTGGAAACACCATATATTTT	CASSVQTGFSGNTIYF
TRBV5-1	NA	14	NA	TRBJ1-5	TGCGCCAGCAGCTTAGAGGGAGGCAATCAGCCCCAGCATTTT	CASSLEGGNQPQHF
TRBV4-2	NA	13	NA	TRBJ2-7	TGTGCCAGCAGCCCCCGGAGCACCTACGAGCAGTACTTC	CASSPRSTYEQYF
TRBV6-5	TRBD2	16	NA	TRBJ2-3	TGTGCCAGCAGTTATGGGACTAGCGAGCTCACAGATACGCAGTATTTT	CASSYGTSELTDTQYF
TRBV2	TRBD1	14	NA	TRBJ1-1	TGTGCCAGCAGTCTGGACAGGGGAGATACTGAAGCTTTCTTT	CASSLDRGDTEAFF
TRBV18	TRBD2	16	NA	TRBJ2-1	TGTGCCAGCTCACCACTACCTATAGCGGGGATAAATGAGCAGTTCTTC	CASSPLPIAGINEQFF
TRBV18	NA	15	NA	TRBJ2-1	TGTGCCAGCTCACCACGAGGGGGGGTTTACAATGAGCAGTTCTTC	CASSPRGGVYNEQFF
TRBV28	TRBD1	17	NA	TRBJ2-7	TGTGCCAGCAGTTCCCAGTCGACAGGGTCGGCCCTCCGCGAGCAGTACTTC	CASSSQSTGSALREQYF
TRBV1	NA	15	NA	TRBJ2-5	TGCACCAGCAGCCCCGGCGGGGGCTTCCAAGAGACCCAGTACTTC	CTSSPGGGFQETQYF
TRBV7-9	TRBD1	16	NA	TRBJ2-3	TGTGCCAGCAGCTTACCGACAGGGGCGGTGACAGATACGCAGTATTTT	CASSLPTGAVTDTQYF
TRBV3-1/TRBV3-2	NA	15	once	TRBJ2-7	TGTGCCAGCAGCCCGGTTTCGGCGGGCTCCTACGAGCAGTACTTC	CASSPVSAGSYEQYF
TRBV28	NA	15	NA	TRBJ1-1	TGTGCCAGCAGTTACCCCGGGGCCGGGGGAACTGAAGCTTTCTTT	CASSYPGAGGTEAFF
TRBV28	NA	14	NA	TRBJ2-7	TGTGCCAGCAGTCTTCTCCGAACCGGGTACGAGCAGTACTTC	CASSLLRTGYEQYF
TRBV23-1	TRBD1	17	NA	TRBJ1-2	TGCGCCAGCGGCCAGACAGGGCCTGTCCTGTTGAACTATGGCTACACCTTC	CASGQTGPVLLNYGYTF
TRBV7-9	TRBD1	16	NA	TRBJ1-4	TGTGCCAGCAGCCTGCTGGACAGGGTCACTAATGAAAAACTGTTTTTT	CASSLLDRVTNEKLFF
TRBV5-1	NA	16	NA	TRBJ1-4	TGCGCCAGCAGCTTGGCGGGCGGGCAGGGAGGTGAAAAACTGTTTTTT	CASSLAGGQGGEKLFF
TRBV19	NA	13	few	TRBJ2-5	TGTGCCAGTAGTAGGACAGACCAAGAGACCCAGTACTTC	CASSRTDQETQYF
TRBV10-3	TRBD1	17	NA	TRBJ1-5	TGTGCCACTTACTCGGGACAGCGGGGGCCCAGCAATCAGCCCCAGCATTTT	CATYSGQRGPSNQPQHF
TRBV2	NA	14	many	TRBJ1-1	TGTGCCAGCAGTGATGGCCGCATGAACACTGAAGCTTTCTTT	CASSDGRMNTEAFF
TRBV2	NA	10	once	TRBJ2-7	TGTGCCAGCAGTGAGGTAGTGCAGTACTTC	CASSEVVQYF
TRBV7-3	NA	15	NA	TRBJ1-2	TGTGCCAGCAGCCCACAGTCGGACAGAGTCTATGGCTACACCTTC	CASSPQSDRVYGYTF
TRBV3-1/TRBV3-2	NA	14	once	TRBJ1-2	TGTGCCAGCAGCCACCACAACGCAAACTATGGCTACACCTTC	CASSHHNANYGYTF